This T cell receptor (beta chain) appears in the sequencing data of a study of shared clonotypes between healthy human individuals. Study conclusions and caveats: Naive CD4 clonotypes were shared across a few donors at about 5%.

The assay was run at deep level. Method: immunoSEQ multiplex PCR; TCRdb's copy keeps in-frame clones and lacks some. The sample lists roughly 2 million clones, approximately 94% occurring once. CDR1 and CDR2 from the germline V gene are MDHEN and SYDVKM. V lost 5 bases and J lost 7, with 15 bases in between. This CDR3 contains 15 residues. Selected positively for CCR7 and CD45RO-negative, naive CD8 cells excluded terminally differentiated effector memory CD45RA+ cells. Each of the donors was a healthy adult who was HIV-negative and had not had a recent acute infection or vaccination. Regarding this clone: Antigen: not known.

The sequence was collected from a man between 18 and 29 years old in good health. The specimen was naive CD8+ T cells sorted from blood. The rearrangement links TRBV28 to TRBJ1-6, with a weak D call TRBD1 (6 bases). The CDR3: CASSLLRGANSPLHF. CDR3 in DNA: TGTGCCAGCAGTCTATTAAGGGGGGCAAATTCACCCCTCCACTTT.